This T cell receptor beta chain stems from a study of blood T cell repertoires in COVID-19. On the study more broadly: Sample material is recorded as cDNA or gDNA derived from T cells, B-cell-depleted T cells, or PBMCs.

V lost 3 bases and J lost 2, with 14 bases in between. The V gene's germline CDR1 is MGHRA and CDR2 YSYEKL. This CDR3 is 16 amino acids long. Authors' data handling: How many nucleated cells were present was estimated from reference gene primer amplification. Clones were read by immunoSEQ multiplex PCR, and TCRdb kept only the in-frame ones, dropping some. V, J and clone size reflect that table, while D and trimming were determined from the DNA. This table holds some 260,000 clones, over 75% found once. This TCR derives from a human donor in a cohort sampled during active COVID-19. The chain uses TRBV4-1 and TRBJ1-3, with D perhaps TRBD1 (5 bases). The sample comprised peripheral blood. The CDR3 bases are TGCGCCAGCAGCCAGGGGGGGAGTTTGGCTGGAAACACCATATATTTT. Translating it yields CASSQGGSLAGNTIYF.